This TCR beta chain was found in a study of neurological immune-mediated disorders (dated by TCRdb to between 2019 and 2020). Background for the entire study: Among the 34 multiple sclerosis patients, relapsing-remitting MS accounted for around 30 and secondary progressive MS accounted for 3. Alongside PBMC samples, the set of about 100 TCR-beta libraries contained longitudinal samples, technical triplicates, and paired CD4+ and CD8+ T-cell subsets that had been sorted. Longitudinal HAM/TSP and healthy donors had 3 time-points each (roughly 3-40 month intervals). The cohort comprised about 70 subjects: 15 or so HAM/TSP patients, 34 multiple sclerosis patients and around 20 healthy controls. Using UMI-based sequencing, the study compared peripheral blood TCR-beta repertoires from patients with HTLV-I-associated myelopathy (HAM/TSP), patients with multiple sclerosis, and healthy controls.

A remark on this clonotype: No antigen is known for it. One base away lies a much larger clone, so this may be a sequencing read error.

As encoded in the germline V gene (reference sequence), CDR1 is SGHAT while CDR2 is FQDESV. Counted from cysteine to phenylalanine, this CDR3 has 13 amino acids. Only CDR3 DNA is held: 39 bases, read in frame from base 1. The junction shows trimming of 3 bases on V and 9 bases on J, plus 11 bases between the germline ends. cDNA was synthesized by template-switch 5'RACE using a primer with a 10-nucleotide random unique molecular identifier that tagged each TCR transcript. Every sequencing run yielded over 200 million TCR-beta sequences covering 15-18 subjects. The RNeasy kit was used to extract total RNA. The KAPA Real-time Library Amplification kit was used to amplify TCR-beta VDJ regions with primers targeting the TCR constant region and the 5'RACE anchor. A first PCR added sample indexes and Illumina adaptors, and a second PCR then raised library yield. The roughly 650 bp TCR product was size-selected on a 2% E-gel SizeSelection system after Ampure bead purification. Before pooling, libraries had their quality checked on a Bioanalyzer, their concentration measured with Qubit, and their quantity determined with the Kapa Library Quantification kit. Libraries were sequenced paired-end 2 x 150 bp on an Illumina HiSeq 2500. To increase sequence diversity, 25-30% phiX was spiked into each library pool. The paper's data handling went like this. Quality-filtered reads were processed with the UMI-based MiGEC pipeline, and over 85% of raw TCR sequences were removed by the MiGEC pipeline during error correction. IMGT germline references were used for aligning VDJ genes, and each clonotype was defined as a unique CDR3 amino acid sequence together with its V-J genes. Clonal expansion, Shannon diversity, and CDR3 relatedness (CalcPairwiseDistances, ClusterSamples) were evaluated with VDJtools, and phylogenetic trees were built with CLCbio workbench. Expanded clones were defined as having at least 8 unique UMIs, based on coefficient-of-variation modelling across technical triplicates. Using fastp at Q25 and MiXCR, TCRdb reprocessed the public reads and kept productive beta chains. CDR3 protein duplicates are merged, each entry listing the most common genes and DNA. The V and J calls and clone size are TCRdb's, not the authors'. Within this sample are fewer than 85,000 distinct CDR3 sequences, with 3.5% to 5.5% of them counted one time only. Around 6% of the sample lies in the top ten.

The sample's time point label, in plain terms: longitudinal time-point 3. Unsorted PBMC libraries were generated from 2 million PBMCs stored in RNAlater at -80 °C until RNA extraction. Multiple sclerosis patients were enrolled in a US clinical protocol under which disease progression was evaluated by magnetic resonance imaging. Peripheral blood was subjected to Ficoll-Hypaque density gradient centrifugation to isolate PBMCs, which were then cryopreserved in liquid nitrogen. The full study reports these points: In phylogenetic analysis, the repertoires of 18 of 34 MS patients grouped into a cluster of related CDR3 sequences, which suggests a possible signature at the repertoire level. TCR clonal expansion was highest in HAM/TSP patients and lowest in MS patients, with MS patients falling below even healthy controls. The MS cluster showed no association with clinical or MRI features, and the authors stated that larger cohorts are needed. Across subjects, expanded clones never shared an identical CDR3 amino acid sequence, which suggests that the TCR-beta repertoires in every group were private.

The chain couples TRBV11-1 to TRBJ2-2, with no reliable assignment of the D segment. The receptor comes from a woman between 55 and 75 years old with multiple sclerosis. The sequenced sample was PBMCs. The sequenced DNA: TGTGCCAGCAGCTTCGTGGGTCCCTGGGAGCTGTTTTTT. Translated, this gives CASSFVGPWELFF.